Each of the 30 T cell receptor beta chains below was sequenced from the same sample in a study of a mutant IDH1 vaccine in newly diagnosed glioma. Sequencing used immunoSEQ multiplex PCR; TCRdb keeps in-frame clones, though not all of them. The table includes 50,000 to 65,000 clones, roughly 80% detected once. The antigens for these receptors are not known. Time point indicated: week 47, end of study. A 20-mer mutant IDH1 peptide at 300 ug was injected subcutaneously with topical imiquimod. The specimen comprised PBMCs, sampled from a glioma patient whose treatment included an IDH1 peptide vaccine. The receptor source for this set is a woman aged 45-59 years with glioma.

This chain links TRBV4-1 with TRBJ2-7; perhaps TRBD1 as D (6 bases). There are 15 residues in the CDR3. The V gene lost 4 bases and the J gene lost 0 bases, with 13 bases spanning the gap. Germline values: CDR1 MGHRA, CDR2 YSYEKL. As DNA, the CDR3 is TGCGCCAGCAGCCTGCGGGCAGGGGCCTCCTACGAGCAGTACTTC. Protein sequence: CASSLRAGASYEQYF.

This chain joins TRBV7-8 and TRBJ2-1; D remains unclear. The V gene lost 11 bases and the J gene lost 10 bases, with 12 bases spanning the gap. CDR3 length: 10 amino acids. The germline CDR1 and CDR2 sequences are SGHVS and FQNEAQ. The CDR3 bases are TGTGCCTCCAGTGGTTTAGAGCAGTTCTTC. Amino acid sequence: CASSGLEQFF.

This clone was detected only a few times. The V and J genes are TRBV14 and TRBJ1-3, with D possibly matching TRBD1 (5 bases). Germline values: CDR1 SGHDN, CDR2 FVKESK. The CDR3 totals 15 residues. V shed 3 bases and J shed 0 bases, with 9 bases lying between them. The DNA of the CDR3 is TGTGCCAGCAGCCAGCAGGGCCTCTCTGGAAACACCATATATTTT. Protein product: CASSQQGLSGNTIYF.

The chain employs TRBV5-4 and TRBJ2-7; perhaps TRBD1 as D (5 bases). The CDR3 totals 14 residues. Trimming took off 0 bases at V and 4 bases at J, with 11 bases between the two ends. Per the germline V gene, CDR1 is SGHNT and CDR2 is YYREEE (reference sequence). The CDR3 coding sequence is TGTGCCAGCAGCTTGGGGGGCTTTGGGTACGAGCAGTACTTC. This encodes CASSLGGFGYEQYF.

This clone was observed a single time. The J gene is TRBJ1-3, the V gene TRBV6-5; D might be TRBD1 (5 bases). Trimming stripped 10 bases from V and 2 bases from J, with 9 bases between. The germline V gene encodes CDR1 MNHEY and CDR2 SVGAGI. The CDR3 sequence is 12 residues long. Here the CDR3 DNA reads TGTGCCACATGGGACCCTGGAAACACCATATATTTT. It yields the protein CATWDPGNTIYF.

The chain links TRBV9 to TRBJ1-4; 7 bases are a match to TRBD1. CDR3 length: 16 amino acids. The ends lost 3 bases at V and 0 bases at J; junction bases unmatched: 5. Germline CDR1 is SGDLS and CDR2 is YYNGEE. The CDR3 protein is CASSDRGETTNEKLFF. The CDR3 bases are TGTGCCAGCAGCGACAGGGGCGAAACAACTAATGAAAAACTGTTTTTT.

The chain has TRBV5-1 and TRBJ2-7; the D is unclear. The germline CDR1 and CDR2 sequences are SGHRS and YFSETQ. The CDR3 loop spans 15 amino acids. V was pared by 1 base and J by 6 bases, with 17 bases between. The CDR3 spells CASSLSSSFFSEQYF. CDR3 coding DNA: TGCGCCAGCAGCTTGTCCTCGTCTTTCTTCAGCGAGCAGTACTTC.

The rearrangement joins TRBV7-2 to TRBJ1-4, with D possibly matching TRBD1 (6 bases). Trimming took 6 bases from V and 8 from J, leaving 22 bases between them. CDR3 length: 16 amino acids. Germline CDR1 is SGHTA and CDR2 is FQGNSA. The DNA of the CDR3 is TGTGCCAGCAGTTCAGGGGTCAGGGGAATCCGAGAAAAACTGTTTTTT. Its translation: CASSSGVRGIREKLFF.

V usage is TRBV2 and J usage is TRBJ2-5; TRBD1 is a possible D gene (5 bases). V was shortened by 11 bases and J by 1 base, with 17 bases between the two germline ends. Germline-derived CDR1 and CDR2 are SNHLY and FYNNEI. CDR3 length: 14 amino acids. CDR3 in amino acids: CARQSRQSQETQYF. The CDR3 region has the DNA TGTGCCCGACAATCTAGACAGTCCCAAGAGACCCAGTACTTC.

The table lists this clone with a few counts. V and J are TRBV11-2 and TRBJ2-1; no firm D call. Germline V gene lookup returns CDR1 SGHAT and CDR2 FQNNGV. V lost 5 bases and J 6 bases, leaving 17 bases between the germline ends. The CDR3 is made up of 15 amino acids. The CDR3 protein is CASSPGRGDFNEQFF. CDR3 sequence (DNA): TGTGCCAGCAGCCCGGGTCGTGGGGATTTCAATGAGCAGTTCTTC.

The chain carries TRBV5-4 and TRBJ1-5; 9 bases match TRBD1. The germline V gene has CDR1 SGHNT and CDR2 YYREEE (reference sequence). J was trimmed by 4 bases and V by 0 bases; bases with no gene match: 2. This CDR3 has 15 amino acids. CDR3 protein: CASSLGGTGNQPQHF. The CDR3 DNA reads as TGTGCCAGCAGCTTGGGTGGGACAGGGAATCAGCCCCAGCATTTT.

This clone was observed a few times. This rearrangement joins TRBV27 to TRBJ1-1; 9 positions match TRBD1. Germline V gene sequence: CDR1 MNHEY, CDR2 SMNVEV (reference sequence). The ends lost 6 bases at V and 2 bases at J; junction bases unmatched: 4. This CDR3 has 14 amino acids. CDR3 loop: CASRRDRANTEAFF. The CDR3 DNA follows: TGTGCCAGCAGGAGGGACAGGGCTAACACTGAAGCTTTCTTT.

This sequence joins TRBV30 and TRBJ2-3; D is unclear. V was cut by 1 base and J by 0 bases, with 8 bases left in between. Germline-derived CDR1 and CDR2 are GTSNPN and SVGIG (reference sequence). The CDR3 runs to 14 residues. As DNA, the CDR3 is TGTGCCTGGAGTGAGGCCGGGAGCACAGATACGCAGTATTTT. Its protein product is CAWSEAGSTDTQYF.

The chain carries TRBV2 and TRBJ2-7; D may be TRBD2 (6 bases). CDR1 is SNHLY, CDR2 FYNNEI, per germline. CDR3 length: 14 amino acids. V lost 6 bases to trimming and J lost 2 bases, with 14 bases between them. The CDR3 reads CASRTGTGPYEQYF. The CDR3 region has the DNA TGTGCCAGCAGAACCGGGACTGGACCCTACGAGCAGTACTTC.

The chain carries TRBV4-1 and TRBJ1-5; D call uncertain. V lost 1 base and J lost 4, with 5 bases in between. Germline CDR1 and CDR2: MGHRA and YSYEKL. The CDR3 runs to 13 residues. The CDR3 loop reads CASSQGQNQPQHF. The CDR3 DNA sequence: TGCGCCAGCAGCCAAGGGCAAAATCAGCCCCAGCATTTT.

This chain joins TRBV6-5 and TRBJ2-7; TRBD1 or TRBD2 may be the D gene (5 bases each). Per germline, CDR1 MNHEY and CDR2 SVGAGI. The germline V and J ends were trimmed by 7 bases and 3 bases, with 7 bases remaining between them. The CDR3 is 11 residues long. The CDR3 DNA sequence: TGTGCCAGCATTGGGGGCTACGAGCAGTACTTC. Translating gives CASIGGYEQYF.

V and J are TRBV7-2 and TRBJ2-3; 7 bases map to TRBD1. The germline gives CDR1 SGHTA, CDR2 FQGNSA. The junction had 7 bases not matched to a gene; V was cut back by 3 bases and J by 1 base. The CDR3 covers 16 residues. The CDR3 is CASSFHRGGGTDTQYF. In DNA, the CDR3 is TGTGCCAGCAGCTTTCACAGGGGCGGAGGCACAGATACGCAGTATTTT.

V gene TRBV9 combines with J gene TRBJ1-1; D unresolved. The CDR3 spans 13 residues. Germline V lookup: CDR1 SGDLS, CDR2 YYNGEE. Trimming stripped 2 bases from V and 5 bases from J, with 10 bases between. The CDR3: CASSVYLGTEAFF. In DNA, the CDR3 is TGTGCCAGCAGCGTTTACCTGGGGACTGAAGCTTTCTTT.

The chain recombines TRBV6-1 with TRBJ1-1; D remains unclear. The CDR3 sequence is 14 residues long. V was cut by 6 bases and J by 3 bases, with 14 bases left in between. Germline V CDR1 and CDR2: MNHNS, SASEGT. The CDR3 bases are TGTGCCAGCAGGGCCCCCTCAGGAGACACTGAAGCTTTCTTT. It translates to CASRAPSGDTEAFF.

This clone is a singleton in its sample. The V and J genes are TRBV7-2 and TRBJ1-2; D not resolved. Trimming took 3 bases from V and 8 from J, leaving 10 bases between them. The CDR3 is 12 amino acids. Germline assignment: CDR1 SGHTA and CDR2 FQGNSA. The CDR3 DNA sequence: TGTGCCAGCAGCTTGGATCGAGGCGGCTACACCTTC. Encoded protein: CASSLDRGGYTF.

This sequence joins TRBV18 and TRBJ2-5; D not resolved. This CDR3 region has 12 residues. Germline lookup yields CDR1 KGHSH and CDR2 LQKENI. Trimming took 3 bases from V and 1 from J, leaving 3 bases between them. In nucleotides, the CDR3 is TGTGCCAGCTCACCGATCCAAGAGACCCAGTACTTC. It translates to CASSPIQETQYF.

This clone was picked up a small number of times. The CDR3 reads CASSFGGTNTGELFF. The CDR3 nucleotides are TGTGCCAGCAGCTTTGGCGGCACGAACACCGGGGAGCTGTTTTTT. The chain links TRBV5-6 to TRBJ2-2; no reliable D call. Trimming took 2 bases from V and 0 from J, leaving 8 bases between them. The CDR3 loop spans 15 amino acids. Per the germline V gene, CDR1 is SGHDT and CDR2 is YYEEEE.

The sample holds a few counts of this clone. The chain joins TRBV11-2 to TRBJ2-7; 7 bases align to TRBD1. CDR3 length: 14 amino acids. Germline lookup yields CDR1 SGHAT and CDR2 FQNNGV. The V segment lost 2 bases and the J segment 4 bases; nucleotides outside the gene matches: 5. DNA for the CDR3: TGTGCCAGCAGCTTAAGGGACAGACTGTACGAGCAGTACTTC. Its translation: CASSLRDRLYEQYF.

The V call is TRBV15, the J call TRBJ1-1, with a possible D match to TRBD1 (5 bases). Germline V gene lookup returns CDR1 LNHNV and CDR2 YYDKDF (reference sequence). This CDR3 region has 15 residues. The V and J ends lost 0 bases and 0 bases respectively, with 8 bases between them. CDR3 in amino acids: CATSRDKGLNTEAFF. Here the CDR3 DNA reads TGTGCCACCAGCAGAGATAAGGGACTGAACACTGAAGCTTTCTTT.

This clone showed up just once. The genes are TRBV7-2 and TRBJ2-3, with D unclear. The CDR3 spans 14 residues. CDR1 is SGHTA, CDR2 FQGNSA, per germline. Between the trimmed V and J ends, which lost 5 bases and 4 bases, there was a span of 13 bases. CDR3 nucleotide sequence: TGTGCCAGCAGCCTCCCGGAGCGCCCAGATACGCAGTATTTT. Translation: CASSLPERPDTQYF.

The rearrangement links TRBV18 to TRBJ1-3; 8 bases are a match to TRBD1. V lost 3 bases to trimming and J lost 5 bases; unmatched junction nucleotides: 3. The germline CDR1 and CDR2 sequences are KGHSH and LQKENI. CDR3 size: 14 residues. CDR3 region: CASSPDRDRNTIYF. Written as DNA, the CDR3 is TGTGCCAGCTCACCGGACAGGGACCGAAACACCATATATTTT.

The chain carries TRBV7-2 and TRBJ2-5, with D tentatively TRBD2 (7 bases). CDR3 length equals 14 residues. Trimming stripped 5 bases from V and 2 bases from J, with 12 bases between. Per germline, CDR1 SGHTA and CDR2 FQGNSA. The CDR3: CASSLGGVQETQYF. CDR3 DNA: TGTGCCAGCAGCCTAGGGGGGGTTCAAGAGACCCAGTACTTC.

The V call is TRBV10-1, the J call TRBJ1-4, with 10 positions matching TRBD1. Germline V gene sequence: CDR1 WNHNN, CDR2 SYGVQD (reference sequence). The CDR3 spans 15 residues. The trim removed 8 bases at V and 8 bases at J, leaving 11 bases unmatched. Written as DNA, the CDR3 is TGCGCCAGCTCCGACCCTGGGACAGGGGAGGAAAAACTGTTTTTT. It specifies CASSDPGTGEEKLFF.

The chain links TRBV7-2 to TRBJ2-5; TRBD2 is a possible D gene (6 bases). The germline gives CDR1 SGHTA, CDR2 FQGNSA. V was pared by 7 bases and J by 5 bases, with 17 bases between. The CDR3 has 14 residues. The CDR3 is CASTLLRGSETQYF. CDR3 nucleotides: TGTGCCAGCACCCTTTTGCGGGGCTCGGAGACCCAGTACTTC.

This clone occurred a few times. The chain joins TRBV15 to TRBJ1-1; D not certain. Trimming removed 0 bases from V and 4 bases from J, with 9 bases in between. The CDR3 has 14 residues. Germline CDR1 LNHNV, CDR2 YYDKDF (reference sequence). CDR3 protein: CATSRDGPVTEAFF. CDR3 DNA: TGTGCCACCAGCAGAGACGGACCGGTCACTGAAGCTTTCTTT.